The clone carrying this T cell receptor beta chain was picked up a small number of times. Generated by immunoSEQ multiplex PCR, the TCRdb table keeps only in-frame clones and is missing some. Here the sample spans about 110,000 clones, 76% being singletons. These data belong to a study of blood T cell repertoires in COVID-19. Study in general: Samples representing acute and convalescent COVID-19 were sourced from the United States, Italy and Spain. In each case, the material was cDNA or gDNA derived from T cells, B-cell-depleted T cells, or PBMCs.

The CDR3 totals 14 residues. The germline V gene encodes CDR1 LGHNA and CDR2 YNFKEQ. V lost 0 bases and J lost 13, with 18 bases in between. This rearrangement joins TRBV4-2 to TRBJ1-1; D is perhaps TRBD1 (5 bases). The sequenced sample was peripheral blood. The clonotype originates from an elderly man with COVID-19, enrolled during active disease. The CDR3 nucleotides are TGTGCCAGCAGCCAAGATGGGGCCGCCGGTGGTGATTTCTTT. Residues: CASSQDGAAGGDFF.